Shown below are 17 T cell receptor beta chains from a single sample sequenced in a study of blood T cell repertoires in COVID-19. Sequencing used immunoSEQ multiplex PCR; TCRdb keeps in-frame clones, though not all of them. The sample includes a few hundred thousand clones, over 80% seen only once; the top ten take about 4.5%. Source material: peripheral blood. Receptors were obtained from a man aged 60 to 69 who had recovered from COVID-19.

The chain is built from TRBV18 and TRBJ1-1; 8 bases fit TRBD1. The V and J ends lost 6 bases and 9 bases, in that order; junction bases with no gene match: 9. CDR3 length: 13 amino acids. The germline CDR1 and CDR2 sequences are KGHSH and LQKENI. DNA for the CDR3: TGTGCCAGCTCCACCAGTGGGACAGGTAAAGCTTTCTTT. Protein sequence: CASSTSGTGKAFF.

V is TRBV21-1 and J is TRBJ2-1; the table's D gene call, TRBD2, was not cross checked with the DNA. TRBV21-1 is labeled a pseudogene. The CDR3 length is 17 residues. The CDR3 region has the DNA TGTGCCAGCAGCAAACGGGGGGTGGAGGGTCGGCTCAATGAGCAGTTCTTC. This codes for CASSKRGVEGRLNEQFF.

This clone has just one count. J is TRBJ2-2 and V is TRBV5-1; D is possibly TRBD2 (5 bases). V lost 0 bases and J 2 bases, leaving 8 bases between the germline ends. The CDR3 sequence is 15 residues long. Germline V CDR1 and CDR2: SGHRS, YFSETQ. The CDR3 region is CASSLDGVNTGELFF. CDR3 in DNA: TGCGCCAGCAGCTTGGACGGGGTAAACACCGGGGAGCTGTTTTTT.

This sequence joins TRBV2 and TRBJ1-3, with 12 bases that match TRBD2. The J call could be wrong; TRBJ2-2 is a better fit for the DNA end. Germline CDR1 and CDR2: SNHLY and FYNNEI. The CDR3 runs 19 residues. CDR3 sequence (DNA): TGTGCCAGCAGTGAAGCCCCAAAAGGACTAGCGGGGTACACCGGGGAGCTGTTTTTT. This translates into CASSEAPKGLAGYTGELFF.

The J gene is TRBJ1-2, the V gene TRBV7-9; D may be TRBD1 (6 bases). In germline, CDR1 is SEHNR, CDR2 FQNEAQ (reference sequence). V was clipped by 0 bases and J by 4 bases, with 9 bases between them. This CDR3 spans 14 amino acids. As DNA, the CDR3 is TGTGCCAGCAGCTTAGCGGGGGCAGGCTATGGCTACACCTTC. It codes for CASSLAGAGYGYTF.

The V gene is TRBV30, the J gene TRBJ1-1, with 7 nucleotides matching TRBD1. Per the germline V gene, CDR1 is GTSNPN and CDR2 is SVGIG (reference sequence). The CDR3 totals 16 residues. V dropped 3 bases and J dropped 1; count of bases not matched to a gene: 11. The CDR3 sequence is CAWSPRLGQTNTEAFF. Written as DNA, the CDR3 is TGTGCCTGGAGCCCTCGCTTGGGACAGACGAACACTGAAGCTTTCTTT.

This clone was counted only a few times. The chain employs TRBV19 and TRBJ1-5; 8 bases map to TRBD1. The V segment lost 1 base and the J segment 0 bases; nucleotides outside the gene matches: 5. The germline CDR1 and CDR2 sequences are LNHDA and SQIVND (reference sequence). The CDR3 length is 17 residues. The chain's CDR3 is CASSIGQGAYSNQPQHF. CDR3 sequence (DNA): TGTGCCAGTAGTATAGGGCAGGGGGCGTATAGCAATCAGCCCCAGCATTTT.

The V gene is TRBV19, the J gene TRBJ2-2, with D perhaps matching TRBD1 (6 bases). V gave up 3 bases and J gave up 4 bases, with 15 bases separating them. Germline-derived CDR1 and CDR2 are LNHDA and SQIVND (reference sequence). The CDR3 is made up of 16 amino acids. CDR3 protein: CASSIRSRGSTGELFF. The CDR3, as DNA: TGTGCCAGTAGTATTAGGTCTAGGGGGAGCACCGGGGAGCTGTTTTTT.

In DNA, the CDR3 is TGTGCCAGCAGCTGGACAGGGGGCACCTACAATGAGCAGTTCTTC. It is translated as CASSWTGGTYNEQFF. V usage is TRBV5-4 and J usage is TRBJ2-1, with 11 bases identical to TRBD1. V lost 3 bases to trimming and J lost 2 bases; unmatched junction nucleotides: 1. The CDR3 extends over 15 amino acids. Germline V gene data show CDR1 as SGHNT and CDR2 as YYREEE (reference sequence).

The V gene is TRBV19, the J gene TRBJ2-5; 10 bases match TRBD1. Germline values: CDR1 LNHDA, CDR2 SQIVND (reference sequence). V lost 6 bases, J lost 4 bases, and 11 bases stayed unmatched. CDR3 length: 16 amino acids. The CDR3 bases are TGTGCCAGTAGCATACCGGGACAGGGGAGTGGAGAGACCCAGTACTTC. Protein: CASSIPGQGSGETQYF.

The chain carries TRBV28 and TRBJ2-7, with D possibly TRBD1 on 5 matching bases. Trimming removed 2 bases at V and 2 bases at J, with 7 bases between. Germline CDR1 is MDHEN and CDR2 is SYDVKM. CDR3 length: 13 amino acids. DNA for the CDR3: TGTGCCAGCAGTTTACAGGGAACCTACGAGCAGTACTTC. Its translation is CASSLQGTYEQYF.

The chain recombines TRBV2 with TRBJ1-1, with TRBD1 matching over 7 bases. Trimming cost V 6 bases and J 2 bases; bases outside gene matches: 6. Germline V gene sequence: CDR1 SNHLY, CDR2 FYNNEI. This CDR3 spans 14 amino acids. CDR3 coding DNA: TGTGCCAGCAGGGGGACAGTCCAAAACACTGAAGCTTTCTTT. Its translation: CASRGTVQNTEAFF.

This chain's CDR3 is CASSQEIGTSGGAGETQYF. CDR3 sequence (DNA): TGTGCCAGCAGCCAAGAAATAGGGACTAGCGGGGGGGCTGGAGAGACCCAGTACTTC. The rearrangement joins TRBV3-1 (or the pseudogene TRBV3-2) to TRBJ2-5, with TRBD2 matching 16 bases. The V gene's germline CDR1 is LGHDT and CDR2 YNNKEL (reference sequence). Germline trimming cut 0 bases from V and 4 bases from J; bases unmatched to any gene: 8. This CDR3 comprises 19 residues.

The chain couples TRBV2 to TRBJ1-2, with D possibly being TRBD1 (6 bases). Germline loops: CDR1 SNHLY, CDR2 FYNNEI. V was clipped by 4 bases and J by 8 bases, with 11 bases between them. The CDR3 sequence is 12 residues long. In nucleotides, the CDR3 is TGTGCCAGCAGTGGACAGGTGGGGGGCTACACCTTC. Its translation is CASSGQVGGYTF.

The rearrangement joins TRBV7-2 to TRBJ1-3; TRBD1 aligns across 8 bases. Trimming took 5 bases from V and 1 from J; bases not matched to a gene: 4. Germline V gene lookup returns CDR1 SGHTA and CDR2 FQGNSA. The CDR3 consists of 15 residues. The CDR3 reads CASSRDRSSGNTIYF. The DNA of the CDR3 is TGTGCCAGCAGCCGGGACAGGAGTTCTGGAAACACCATATATTTT.

The J gene is TRBJ2-3, the V gene TRBV10-3; D is unclear. Trimming stripped 2 bases from V and 5 bases from J, with 8 bases between. This CDR3 is built from 13 residues. CDR1 ENHRY and CDR2 SYGVKD come from the germline V gene. CDR3 sequence (DNA): TGTGCCATCAGTGAGGGTTCCGGAGATACGCAGTATTTT. It translates to CAISEGSGDTQYF.

The rearrangement uses TRBV13 and TRBJ2-7; weak D call: TRBD1 (6 bases). Germline V lookup: CDR1 PRHDT, CDR2 FYEKMQ (reference sequence). The CDR3 contains 14 residues. Deletions cut 0 bases from V and 5 bases from J, with 11 bases between. Here the CDR3 reads CASSLGQGIDEQYF. CDR3 nucleotides: TGTGCCAGCAGCTTAGGGCAGGGGATCGACGAGCAGTACTTC.